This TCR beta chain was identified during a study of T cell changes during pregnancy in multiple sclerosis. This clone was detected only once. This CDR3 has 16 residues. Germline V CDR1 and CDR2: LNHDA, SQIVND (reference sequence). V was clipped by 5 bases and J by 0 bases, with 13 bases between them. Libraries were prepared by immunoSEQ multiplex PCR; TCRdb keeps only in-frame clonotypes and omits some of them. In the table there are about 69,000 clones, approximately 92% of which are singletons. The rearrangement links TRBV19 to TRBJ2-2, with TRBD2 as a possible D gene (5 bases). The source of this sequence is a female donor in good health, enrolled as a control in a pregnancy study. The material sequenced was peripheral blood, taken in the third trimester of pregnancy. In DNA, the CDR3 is TGTGCCAGTAGTGTTTGGATCGGGGCGAACACCGGGGAGCTGTTTTTT. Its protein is CASSVWIGANTGELFF. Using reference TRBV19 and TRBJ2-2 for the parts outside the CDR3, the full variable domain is DGGITQSPKYLFRKEGQNVTLSCEQNLNHDAMYWYRQDPGQGLRLIYYSQIVNDFQKGDIAEGYSVSREKKESFPLTVTSAQKNPTAFYLCASSVWIGANTGELFFGEGSRLTVL.